This entry describes one T cell receptor (beta chain). This sample stems from a study of blood T cell repertoires in COVID-19. CDR3 size: 15 residues. V gave up 6 bases and J gave up 0 bases, with 14 bases separating them. Per germline, CDR1 SNHLY and CDR2 FYNNEI. Authors' methods: Counts of nucleated cells, estimated from reference gene primer amplification, were obtained. TCRdb keeps only in-frame clones here, not all; method: immunoSEQ multiplex PCR. V and J calls and clone size are as listed in that table; D and trimming were resolved from the DNA. The repertoire includes approximately 26,000 clones, 80% to 95% of them detected once, and about 1.9% sits in the top ten.

The sequencing sample was made of peripheral blood. This receptor was taken from a human donor in a cohort sampled during active COVID-19. The J gene is TRBJ1-1, the V gene TRBV2, with D hard to call. DNA of the CDR3: TGTGCCAGCAGAGCACAGACTAATATGAACACTGAAGCTTTCTTT. Translation gives CASRAQTNMNTEAFF.